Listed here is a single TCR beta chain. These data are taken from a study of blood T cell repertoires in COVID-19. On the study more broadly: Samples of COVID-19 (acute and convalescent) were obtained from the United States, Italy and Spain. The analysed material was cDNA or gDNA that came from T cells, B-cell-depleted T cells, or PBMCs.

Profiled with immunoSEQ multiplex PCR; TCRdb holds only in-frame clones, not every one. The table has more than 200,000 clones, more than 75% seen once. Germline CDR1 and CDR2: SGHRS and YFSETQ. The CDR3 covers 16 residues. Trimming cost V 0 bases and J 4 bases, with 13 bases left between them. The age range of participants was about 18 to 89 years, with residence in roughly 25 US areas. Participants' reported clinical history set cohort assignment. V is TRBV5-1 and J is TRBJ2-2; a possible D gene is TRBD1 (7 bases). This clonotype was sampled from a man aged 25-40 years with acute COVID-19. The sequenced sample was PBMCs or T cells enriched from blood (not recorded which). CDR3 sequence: CASSLVQGGFTGELFF. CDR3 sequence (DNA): TGCGCCAGCAGCTTGGTGCAGGGGGGATTCACCGGGGAGCTGTTTTTT.